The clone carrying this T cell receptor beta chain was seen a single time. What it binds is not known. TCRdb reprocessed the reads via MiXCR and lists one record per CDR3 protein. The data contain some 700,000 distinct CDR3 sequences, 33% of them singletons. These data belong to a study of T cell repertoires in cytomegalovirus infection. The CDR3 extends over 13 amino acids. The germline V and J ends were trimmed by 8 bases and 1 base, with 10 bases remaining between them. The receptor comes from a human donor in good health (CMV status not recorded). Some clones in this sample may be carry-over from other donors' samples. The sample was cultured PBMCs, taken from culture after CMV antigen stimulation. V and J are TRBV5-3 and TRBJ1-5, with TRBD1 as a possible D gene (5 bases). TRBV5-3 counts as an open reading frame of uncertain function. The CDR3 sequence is CASCRASNQPQHF. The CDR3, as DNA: TGTGCCAGTTGCAGGGCAAGCAATCAGCCCCAGCATTTT.